Below are 25 T cell receptor beta chains sequenced from a single sample in a study of control samples from healthy donors and cancer patients. Repertoires were generated with immunoSEQ multiplex PCR, while TCRdb's copy carries only in-frame clones and drops some. The sample consists of approximately 100,000 clones, 75% to 95% of them appearing once. Sequencing input: blood. Every receptor here comes from a woman between 18 and 29 years old in good health.

In this sample, this clone turned up a few times. This sequence joins TRBV5-4 and TRBJ2-3; TRBD2 might be the D (5 bases). The CDR3 runs 16 residues. V was trimmed by 0 bases and J by 5 bases, leaving 16 bases between them. The germline CDR1 and CDR2 sequences are SGHNT and YYREEE (reference sequence). The CDR3 coding sequence is TGTGCCAGCAGCTTGGAGGGAGTAGAGGTTATAGATACGCAGTATTTT. Translation: CASSLEGVEVIDTQYF. The complete variable domain, with remaining parts taken from reference TRBV5-4 and TRBJ2-3, reads ETGVTQSPTHLIKTRGQQVTLRCSSQSGHNTVSWYQQALGQGPQFIFQYYREEENGRGNFPPRFSGLQFPNYSSELNVNALELDDSALYLCASSLEGVEVIDTQYFGPGTRLTVL.

This clone was observed a single time. This chain connects TRBV7-3 to TRBJ2-1; D unclear. The CDR3 runs to 12 residues. Trimming shortened V by 1 base and J by 6 bases, and 4 bases separated the two germline ends. Germline loops: CDR1 SGHTA, CDR2 FQGTGA. CDR3 nucleotide sequence: TGTGCCAGCAGCTTAATCTCCAATGAGCAGTTCTTC. Protein: CASSLISNEQFF.

The CDR3: CSVEGRDGRGIRNIQYF. In nucleotides, the CDR3 is TGCAGCGTTGAAGGTCGGGACGGAAGGGGGATTAGGAACATTCAGTACTTC. The chain employs TRBV29-1 and TRBJ2-4, with a tentative D call TRBD1 (6 bases). The V end was cut by 1 base, the J end by 7 bases, with 23 bases between. CDR1 SQVTM and CDR2 ANQGSEA come from the germline V gene. The CDR3 has 17 residues.

This clone appeared a few times. The chain recombines TRBV5-8 with TRBJ2-3; D is ambiguous. The V and J ends lost 4 bases and 4 bases respectively, with 7 bases between them. The germline V gene has CDR1 SGHTS and CDR2 YDEGEE. The CDR3 spans 12 residues. Here the CDR3 reads CASSVGADTQYF. Written as DNA, the CDR3 is TGTGCCAGCAGCGTCGGCGCAGATACGCAGTATTTT.

The V gene is TRBV5-8, the J gene TRBJ2-7; possible D gene TRBD1, 6 bases. The germline V gene encodes CDR1 SGHTS and CDR2 YDEGEE. The CDR3 has 14 residues. V was shortened by 2 bases and J by 1 base, with 10 bases between the two germline ends. The CDR3 bases are TGTGCCAGCAGCTTCGGGACACCTTCCTACGAGCAGTACTTC. This codes for CASSFGTPSYEQYF.

The genes are TRBV10-3 and TRBJ1-1; 7 bases align to TRBD1. The CDR3 is 15 amino acids. J lost 3 bases, V lost 2 bases, and 6 bases had no gene match. Germline CDR1 ENHRY, CDR2 SYGVKD. The CDR3 sequence is CAISEDRDRYTEAFF. For the CDR3, the DNA is TGTGCCATCAGTGAGGATCGGGACAGATACACTGAAGCTTTCTTT.

The genes are TRBV5-1 and TRBJ1-1; D ambiguous. Trimming pared 0 bases from V and 2 bases from J, leaving 5 bases between. The CDR3 sequence is 13 residues long. Germline-derived CDR1 and CDR2 are SGHRS and YFSETQ. CDR3 amino acids: CASSLDSNTEAFF. The CDR3 nucleotides read TGCGCCAGCAGCTTGGACTCAAACACTGAAGCTTTCTTT.

The chain couples TRBV5-1 to TRBJ1-5; TRBD1 might be the D (6 bases). The CDR3 totals 13 residues. Trimming pared 4 bases from V and 5 bases from J, leaving 10 bases between. From germline, CDR1 is SGHRS and CDR2 YFSETQ. CDR3 region: CASSRDTDQPQHF. CDR3 coding DNA: TGCGCCAGCAGCCGGGACACCGATCAGCCCCAGCATTTT.

There are a few counts of this clone. This chain links TRBV6-5 with TRBJ2-5, with D possibly called TRBD1 or TRBD2 (5 bases each). The CDR3 runs to 15 residues. Germline values: CDR1 MNHEY, CDR2 SVGAGI. The V end was cut by 2 bases, the J end by 2 bases, with 12 bases between. The CDR3 sequence is CASSYLGVAQETQYF. Here the CDR3 DNA reads TGTGCCAGCAGTTACCTGGGGGTAGCACAAGAGACCCAGTACTTC.

This clone was detected a few times. The chain uses TRBV7-9 and TRBJ1-2; TRBD1 is a possible D gene (5 bases). Trimming removed 5 bases from V and 8 bases from J, with 15 bases in between. Germline CDR1 is SEHNR and CDR2 is FQNEAQ (reference sequence). The CDR3 contains 13 residues. This CDR3 reads CASSRVGEGGYTF. The CDR3 nucleotides are TGTGCCAGCAGCCGGGTAGGGGAAGGGGGCTACACCTTC.

This clone is a singleton in its sample. This chain joins TRBV2 and TRBJ1-1, with no clear D. V gave up 3 bases and J gave up 2 bases, with 10 bases separating them. Germline V gives CDR1 SNHLY, CDR2 FYNNEI. The CDR3 is made up of 14 amino acids. The DNA of the CDR3 is TGTGCCAGCAGTGACAGGCGGGATAACACTGAAGCTTTCTTT. It codes for CASSDRRDNTEAFF. The full variable domain, its missing parts supplied by reference TRBV2 and TRBJ1-1, is EPEVTQTPSHQVTQMGQEVILRCVPISNHLYFYWYRQILGQKVEFLVSFYNNEISEKSEIFDDQFSVERPDGSNFTLKIRSTKLEDSAMYFCASSDRRDNTEAFFGQGTRLTVV.

The rearrangement links TRBV19 to TRBJ1-1, with TRBD1 as a possible D gene (5 bases). The CDR3 spans 14 residues. V dropped 3 bases and J dropped 0 bases, with 8 bases sitting between them. Germline-derived CDR1 and CDR2 are LNHDA and SQIVND (reference sequence). This chain's CDR3 is CASSIWGLNTEAFF. CDR3 nucleotides: TGTGCCAGTAGTATTTGGGGACTGAACACTGAAGCTTTCTTT.

This chain joins TRBV2 and TRBJ2-5, with 8 bases that match TRBD2. V lost 8 bases to trimming and J lost 4 bases; unmatched junction nucleotides: 6. Germline V gives CDR1 SNHLY, CDR2 FYNNEI. The CDR3 length is 13 residues. DNA for the CDR3: TGTGCCAGCCGGGAGGGGGAGGCAGAGACCCAGTACTTC. Its translation: CASREGEAETQYF.

V and J are TRBV7-2 and TRBJ1-5; D is possibly TRBD1 (5 bases). This CDR3 has 15 amino acids. Germline V CDR1 and CDR2: SGHTA, FQGNSA. Trimming took 2 bases from V and 4 from J, leaving 12 bases between them. Here the CDR3 DNA reads TGTGCCAGCAGCTTATTCACCGCAGGGAATCAGCCCCAGCATTTT. Protein sequence: CASSLFTAGNQPQHF.

The chain is built from TRBV5-1 and TRBJ1-1; a possible D gene is TRBD1 (6 bases). The CDR3 extends over 15 amino acids. Germline assignment: CDR1 SGHRS and CDR2 YFSETQ. With 0 bases removed from V and 5 bases from J, the gap between germline ends came to 14 bases. CDR3 protein: CASSLGPGAGTEAFF. Written as DNA, the CDR3 is TGCGCCAGCAGCTTGGGCCCAGGGGCAGGGACTGAAGCTTTCTTT.

V is TRBV14 and J is TRBJ1-3; D not certain. V was cut by 0 bases and J by 0 bases, with 9 bases left in between. This CDR3 region has 16 residues. CDR1 and CDR2 (germline): SGHDN, FVKESK. The CDR3 DNA follows: TGTGCCAGCAGCCAAGAGAGGGTTTACTCTGGAAACACCATATATTTT. Amino acids: CASSQERVYSGNTIYF.

The chain combines TRBV11-2 with TRBJ1-1; possible D gene TRBD1, 5 bases. The CDR3 has 14 amino acids. CDR1 SGHAT and CDR2 FQNNGV come from the germline V gene. The V and J ends lost 6 bases and 5 bases respectively, with 16 bases between them. CDR3 amino acids: CASSQNPGGTEAFF. The CDR3 DNA reads TGTGCCAGCAGTCAGAACCCGGGGGGGACTGAAGCTTTCTTT.

CDR3: CASSPSSGGTDTQYF. CDR3 nucleotide sequence: TGTGCCAGCAGCCCTAGCTCGGGGGGCACAGATACGCAGTATTTT. The chain carries TRBV6-4 and TRBJ2-3; the D gene is possibly TRBD2 (6 bases). V was clipped by 6 bases and J by 1 base, with 14 bases between them. The CDR3 loop spans 15 amino acids. Germline CDR1 reads MRHNA; CDR2 reads SNTAGT.

The chain combines TRBV6-5 with TRBJ1-2; D call uncertain. Deletions cut 7 bases from V and 1 base from J, with 16 bases between. CDR1 MNHEY and CDR2 SVGAGI come from the germline V gene. CDR3 length equals 15 residues. The CDR3: CASKPLPEGNYGYTF. Written as DNA, the CDR3 is TGTGCCAGCAAACCCCTCCCGGAGGGTAACTATGGCTACACCTTC.

The V call is TRBV14, the J call TRBJ2-7; 9 positions match TRBD1. CDR3 length: 14 residues. J gave up 1 base and V 6 bases, and 4 bases lay outside the gene matches. CDR1 and CDR2 from the germline V gene are SGHDN and FVKESK. CDR3 sequence: CASSAGTGSYEQYF. CDR3 coding DNA: TGTGCCAGCAGTGCCGGGACAGGGTCCTACGAGCAGTACTTC.

Sample share makes this clone large. The chain employs TRBV13 and TRBJ2-1; D ambiguous. This CDR3 has 11 residues. V was clipped by 1 base and J by 7 bases, with 2 bases between them. CDR1 is PRHDT and CDR2 is FYEKMQ in the germline V gene (reference sequence). CDR3 amino acids: CASSLANEQFF. CDR3 nucleotides: TGTGCCAGCAGCTTAGCTAATGAGCAGTTCTTC.

This chain links TRBV4-1 with TRBJ2-5; TRBD2 aligns across 9 bases. From germline, CDR1 is MGHRA and CDR2 YSYEKL. V dropped 0 bases and J dropped 5; count of bases not matched to a gene: 4. The CDR3 runs to 15 residues. The DNA for the CDR3 is TGCGCCAGCAGCCAAGAGGCGGGGGGGCAGGAGACCCAGTACTTC. Protein: CASSQEAGGQETQYF.

The chain links TRBV7-5 to TRBJ2-7; the D segment call TRBD2 is taken from the table without a DNA check. TRBV7-5 is a known pseudogene. The CDR3 has 14 amino acids. In DNA form, the CDR3 reads TGTGTCAGGGCGGCGGGGAAGAGCTCCTACGAGCAGTACTTC. This gives the protein CVRAAGKSSYEQYF.

V usage is TRBV11-2 and J usage is TRBJ2-2, with 8 bases aligning to TRBD1. This CDR3 comprises 17 residues. Per the germline V gene, CDR1 is SGHAT and CDR2 is FQNNGV. V gave up 4 bases and J gave up 5 bases; unmatched junction bases: 12. The CDR3 region is CASSSGQGSWKTGELFF. CDR3 DNA sequence: TGTGCCAGCAGCTCCGGACAGGGATCCTGGAAAACCGGGGAGCTGTTTTTT.

The rearrangement joins TRBV5-6 to TRBJ2-7, with 7 bases that match TRBD2. The germline gives CDR1 SGHDT, CDR2 YYEEEE. The V segment lost 4 bases and the J segment 2 bases; nucleotides outside the gene matches: 9. This CDR3 is 15 amino acids long. CDR3 in amino acids: CASSPVGGMPYEQYF. The CDR3 nucleotides read TGTGCCAGCAGCCCGGTGGGGGGGATGCCCTACGAGCAGTACTTC.